A single sample is the source of the 10 T cell receptor beta chains below, sequenced in a study of blood T cell repertoires in COVID-19. Some clones are missing from TCRdb's copy, which holds only in-frame ones; the method was immunoSEQ multiplex PCR. The sample holds about 280,000 clones; around nine tenths are singletons and the top ten take 6%. Input material: PBMCs or T cells enriched from blood (not recorded which). Receptors originate from a woman aged 35 to 49 who had recovered from COVID-19.

This clone was observed a single time. The chain joins TRBV4-3 to TRBJ1-1; 9 bases are shared with TRBD1. J gave up 4 bases and V 1 base, and 19 bases lay outside the gene matches. The germline V gene encodes CDR1 LGHNA and CDR2 YSLEER. This CDR3 is built from 20 residues. In nucleotides, the CDR3 is TGCGCCAGCAGCCAAGGAGCCCGGGACAGGGTTTATGGTTTTGGCACTGAAGCTTTCTTT. Translation: CASSQGARDRVYGFGTEAFF.

The chain's CDR3 is CASSPRGSSYNEQFF. CDR3 in DNA: TGTGCCAGCTCACCACGAGGGAGCTCCTACAATGAGCAGTTCTTC. This chain links TRBV18 with TRBJ2-1; tentative D call: TRBD2 (5 bases). From germline, CDR1 is KGHSH and CDR2 LQKENI. Trimming left V 1 base short and J 0 bases short, with 7 bases between. The CDR3 consists of 15 residues.

CDR3 nucleotides: TGTGCCAGCAGCGGTAGCAGGGTGACGGTCTCCGAGCAGTACTTC. Its translation: CASSGSRVTVSEQYF. V gene TRBV27 combines with J gene TRBJ2-7; D possibly corresponds to TRBD1 (5 bases). V lost 6 bases and J 6 bases, leaving 21 bases between the germline ends. This CDR3 has 15 amino acids. From germline, CDR1 is MNHEY and CDR2 SMNVEV (reference sequence).

The chain has TRBV19 and TRBJ2-7, with 7 bases identical to TRBD2. The CDR3 is made up of 15 amino acids. Germline V lookup: CDR1 LNHDA, CDR2 SQIVND (reference sequence). The junction had 12 bases not matched to a gene; V was cut back by 7 bases and J by 3 bases. CDR3 bases: TGTGCCAGTAAGCGGGATACTTCACCTCTCTACGAGCAGTACTTC. Residues: CASKRDTSPLYEQYF.

The rearrangement joins TRBV27 to TRBJ2-7; 9 nucleotides align to TRBD1. Germline V gene sequence: CDR1 MNHEY, CDR2 SMNVEV (reference sequence). The V gene end was trimmed by 4 bases and the J gene end by 6 bases; junction bases not matched to a gene: 13. The CDR3 has 16 amino acids. CDR3 sequence (DNA): TGTGCCAGCAGTTCCCTACCGGGACAGGGAACTCCCGAGCAGTACTTC. Residues: CASSSLPGQGTPEQYF.

This chain joins TRBV7-6 and TRBJ2-5, with 7 bases lining up with TRBD2. The CDR3 spans 16 residues. V gave up 5 bases and J gave up 3 bases; unmatched junction bases: 12. Germline lookup yields CDR1 SGHVS and CDR2 FNYEAQ. CDR3 nucleotides: TGTGCCAGCAGCCCTACCCCCCTAGCGGCTAAAGAGACCCAGTACTTC. Its translation: CASSPTPLAAKETQYF.

The rearrangement uses TRBV12-3 or TRBV12-4 and TRBJ2-5; 9 bases map to TRBD1. V dropped 5 bases and J dropped 7; count of bases not matched to a gene: 5. This CDR3 has 13 residues. This CDR3 is CASSPGTGWTQYF. In DNA, the CDR3 is TGTGCCAGCAGTCCCGGGACAGGGTGGACCCAGTACTTC.

This clone was observed once. The chain combines TRBV6-2 or TRBV6-3 with TRBJ2-7; 10 bases align to TRBD2. Germline loops: CDR1 MNHEY, CDR2 SVGEGT. The ends lost 0 bases at V and 6 bases at J; junction bases unmatched: 5. There are 15 residues in the CDR3. CDR3 sequence: CASSYSTSGWAEQYF. The CDR3 DNA sequence: TGTGCCAGCAGTTACTCGACTAGCGGGTGGGCCGAGCAGTACTTC.

The rearrangement uses TRBV28 and TRBJ2-4; TRBD1 might be the D (6 bases). V was shortened by 6 bases and J by 6 bases, with 15 bases between the two germline ends. The germline gives CDR1 MDHEN, CDR2 SYDVKM. CDR3 length equals 14 residues. CDR3 amino acids: CASSIQQGRNIQYF. DNA for the CDR3: TGTGCCAGCAGCATACAGCAGGGGAGAAACATTCAGTACTTC. The full variable domain, completed using reference TRBV28 and TRBJ2-4, is DVKVTQSSRYLVKRTGEKVFLECVQDMDHENMFWYRQDPGLGLRLIYFSYDVKMKEKGDIPEGYSVSREKKERFSLILESASTNQTSMYLCASSIQQGRNIQYFGAGTRLSVL.

The chain recombines TRBV5-1 with TRBJ2-3; D is unclear. This CDR3 is built from 16 residues. CDR1 is SGHRS and CDR2 is YFSETQ in the germline V gene. The ends were cut back, 0 bases at V and 3 bases at J, with 14 bases in the middle. Written as DNA, the CDR3 is TGCGCCAGCAGCTTGGCCAAGGAGCGACCGACAGATACGCAGTATTTT. It yields the protein CASSLAKERPTDTQYF. The entire variable domain, with the rest obtained from reference TRBV5-1 and TRBJ2-3, is as follows: KAGVTQTPRYLIKTRGQQVTLSCSPISGHRSVSWYQQTPGQGLQFLFEYFSETQRNKGNFPGRFSGRQFSNSRSEMNVSTLELGDSALYLCASSLAKERPTDTQYFGPGTRLTVL.